This TCR beta chain came from a study of metastatic and nonmetastatic thyroid tumors. Overall study context: Peripheral blood and tumor or nodule samples from malignant and benign thyroid patients were compared.

Thyroid surgery was preceded by no treatment in any patient. Overall study findings and caveats: It was reportedly found that TCR beta diversity was significantly higher in malignant thyroid tumors than in benign nodules, a difference seen in both blood and tumor samples.

This clone is deemed medium-sized. Its antigen is still unknown. The ends were cut back, 3 bases at V and 4 bases at J, with 12 bases in the middle. The CDR3 sequence is 14 residues long. Germline-derived CDR1 and CDR2 are SGHDN and FVKESK. Original analysis: The study took CDR3 differences across clinicopathological groups and made a distant-metastasis classifier for papillary thyroid cancer from them. With MiXCR, TCRdb called clones anew from the PCR reads. The V and J calls were determined by TCRdb, not by the authors. This table has about 28,000 clones, around 25% appearing once. Sequencing used blood. The chain links TRBV14 to TRBJ2-5; D is possibly TRBD1 or TRBD2 (5 bases each). The receptor was derived from a female donor with papillary thyroid cancer or a benign thyroid nodule (not recorded which). Some clones in this sample may be carry-over from other donors' samples. The CDR3 DNA is TGTGCCAGCAGCCAGTACCGGGACGGAGAGACCCAGTACTTC. It yields the protein CASSQYRDGETQYF. The full variable domain, with the rest looked up from reference TRBV14 and TRBJ2-5, is EAGVTQFPSHSVIEKGQTVTLRCDPISGHDNLYWYRRVMGKEIKFLLHFVKESKQDESGMPNNRFLAERTGGTYSTLKVQPAELEDSGVYFCASSQYRDGETQYFGPGTRLLVL.